This TCR beta chain appears in the sequencing data of a study of blood T cell repertoires in COVID-19. Study summary: Specimens from acute and convalescent COVID-19 originated in the United States, Italy and Spain.

Trimming took 11 bases from V and 7 from J, leaving 18 bases between them. The CDR3 runs to 13 residues. Germline assignment: CDR1 ENHRY and CDR2 SYGVKD. Authors' analysis steps: For nucleated cells, counts were estimated from reference gene primer amplification. The data were produced by immunoSEQ multiplex PCR, yet TCRdb's version contains in-frame clones alone and is incomplete. V, J and clone size were drawn from that table, and D and trimming were deduced from the DNA. Here the sample spans 40,000 or so clones, 90% to 95% being singletons. This chain links TRBV10-3 with TRBJ2-1; tentatively, D is TRBD2 (5 bases). Sequenced material: peripheral blood. The source is a man aged 50 or older with active COVID-19. CDR3 nucleotide sequence: TGTGCCCACCAATCGGGCCGCGGGAATGAGCAGTTCTTC. Its protein product is CAHQSGRGNEQFF.